The 24 T cell receptor beta chains reported below all come from one sample, sequenced in a study of read filtering for tumor transcriptome and immune sequencing. This library used roughly 400 ng RNA and molecular barcoded adaptors spanning alpha/delta and beta/gamma chains. MiXCR was run by TCRdb on the reads, yielding one entry per CDR3 protein. Among around 29,000 distinct CDR3 sequences listed, about 15% were seen once. Sequencing was carried out using a population of CD138-negative cells sorted from bone marrow. Receptor source: a donor older than 35 with multiple myeloma.

This clonotype was observed at least ten times. The chain couples TRBV7-6 to TRBJ2-1; TRBD1 aligns across 8 bases. The germline V gene has CDR1 SGHVS and CDR2 FNYEAQ. The CDR3 runs to 17 residues. The V segment lost 5 bases and the J segment 6 bases; nucleotides outside the gene matches: 15. CDR3 coding DNA: TGTGCCAGCAGCCTCCGACAGGGACAGGATCTCTCCAATGAGCAGTTCTTC. Translating it yields CASSLRQGQDLSNEQFF.

Comment on this clonotype: Only one base separates this from a far larger clonotype, so it likely reflects a read error. This rearrangement joins TRBV7-2 to TRBJ2-7, with D unclear. The CDR3 sequence is 13 residues long. CDR1 SGHTA and CDR2 FQGNSA come from the germline V gene. The CDR3: CASGLSSLGEQYF. CDR3 sequence (DNA): TGTGCCAGCGGCTTAAGTTCACTGGGCGAGCAGTACTTC.

Regarding this clonotype: This may come from a read error, since a much larger clone is one base off. The V call is TRBV19, the J call TRBJ1-1; TRBD1 is a possible D gene (5 bases). This CDR3 has 13 amino acids. Germline loops: CDR1 LNHDA, CDR2 SQIVND (reference sequence). The V end was cut by 4 bases, the J end by 3 bases, with 9 bases between. CDR3 sequence: CASSTRGHTEAFF. In DNA, the CDR3 is TGTGCCAGTAGTACTCGGGGACACACTGAAGCTTTCTTT.

This clonotype has a count of ten or more. The V gene is TRBV5-4, the J gene TRBJ2-3; 9 nucleotides agree with TRBD1. The V and J ends lost 4 bases and 0 bases, in that order; junction bases with no gene match: 6. Looked up from germline, CDR1 is SGHNT and CDR2 is YYREEE (reference sequence). The CDR3 extends over 16 amino acids. The CDR3 DNA reads TGTGCCAGCAGCCGTTATGGACAGGGGAGCACAGATACGCAGTATTTT. It yields the protein CASSRYGQGSTDTQYF.

On this clonotype itself: This clone may be a read error of a much larger clone one base away. The chain joins TRBV7-6 to TRBJ2-6; perhaps TRBD2 as D (7 bases). Per the germline V gene, CDR1 is SGHVS and CDR2 is FNYEAQ. CDR3 length equals 17 residues. CDR3 amino acids: CASSFAGAKTGANALTF. Here the CDR3 DNA reads TGTGCCAGCAGCTTTGCGGGGGCGAAAACGGGGGCCAACGCCCTGACTTTC.

This clonotype showed up many times. The V call is TRBV29-1, the J call TRBJ1-5; D is possibly TRBD1 (5 bases). The V gene's germline CDR1 is SQVTM and CDR2 ANQGSEA. This CDR3 spans 13 amino acids. Trimming cost V 4 bases and J 5 bases, with 12 bases left between them. The CDR3 is CSVGVQGYQPQHF. In DNA, the CDR3 is TGCAGCGTTGGGGTGCAGGGTTATCAGCCCCAGCATTTT.

This clonotype appeared many times. The genes are TRBV25-1 and TRBJ2-7; 7 nucleotides agree with TRBD2. Losses at the gene ends were 4 bases for V and 5 bases for J; bases not matched to a gene: 8. Germline CDR1 reads MGHDK; CDR2 reads SYGVNS. This CDR3 contains 14 residues. The DNA of the CDR3 is TGTGCCAGCAGTGTAGTGGGAGGGCCGCACGAGCAGTACTTC. This encodes CASSVVGGPHEQYF.

This clonotype was recorded many times. The germline gene is not matched at one end of the junction; a read error may be the cause. This sequence joins TRBV29-1 and TRBJ1-1; a possible D gene is TRBD1 (5 bases). This CDR3 is 12 amino acids long. Germline V gene sequence: CDR1 SQVTM, CDR2 ANQGSEA. The CDR3 reads CSVDRGNSEAFF. The CDR3 DNA reads TGCAGCGTTGATAGGGGAAACAGTGAAGCTTTCTTT.

Ten or more counts support this clonotype. V is TRBV28 and J is TRBJ2-1, with D maybe TRBD2 (5 bases). The germline V gene has CDR1 MDHEN and CDR2 SYDVKM. The length of the CDR3 is 13 residues. Trimming shortened V by 6 bases and J by 4 bases, and 10 bases separated the two germline ends. CDR3 coding DNA: TGTGCCAGCAGGGAGGCCGCATACAATGAGCAGTTCTTC. Residues: CASREAAYNEQFF.

This clonotype was seen at least ten times. The chain has TRBV28 and TRBJ2-7; either TRBD1 or TRBD2 may supply D (5 bases each). In germline, CDR1 is MDHEN, CDR2 SYDVKM. V lost 8 bases and J lost 3, with 11 bases in between. This CDR3 has 12 residues. CDR3 nucleotide sequence: TGTGCCAGCGGGCTGAGGGGCTACGAGCAGTACTTC. Encoded protein: CASGLRGYEQYF. The variable domain in full, completed from reference TRBV28 and TRBJ2-7, reads DVKVTQSSRYLVKRTGEKVFLECVQDMDHENMFWYRQDPGLGLRLIYFSYDVKMKEKGDIPEGYSVSREKKERFSLILESASTNQTSMYLCASGLRGYEQYFGPGTRLTVT.

This clonotype was counted once. The rearrangement links TRBV4-3 to TRBJ2-2; D might be TRBD1 or TRBD2, each matching 5 bases. The germline V gene has CDR1 LGHNA and CDR2 YSLEER. The V and J ends lost 0 bases and 6 bases respectively, with 11 bases between them. This CDR3 contains 15 residues. CDR3 sequence: CASSQESEGSGELFF. The DNA for the CDR3 is TGCGCCAGCAGCCAAGAAAGTGAGGGGTCCGGGGAGCTGTTTTTT.

This clonotype was observed many times. The chain is built from TRBV5-1 and TRBJ2-3; D is unclear. The CDR3 has 14 amino acids. In germline, CDR1 is SGHRS, CDR2 YFSETQ. V was shortened by 5 bases and J by 3 bases, with 13 bases between the two germline ends. In DNA, the CDR3 is TGCGCCAGCAGGTGGAACCGGGCGACAGATACGCAGTATTTT. Amino acids: CASRWNRATDTQYF.

This clonotype has just a few counts. It may be a read error: a sequence one base away is much more abundant. The chain combines TRBV25-1 with TRBJ2-7, with no clear D. The CDR3 loop spans 15 amino acids. In germline, CDR1 is MGHDK, CDR2 SYGVNS. CDR3 nucleotides: TGTGCCAGCGGTGAATTGTGGGCCGGGCGCTACGAGCAGTACTTC. This translates into CASGELWAGRYEQYF.

This clonotype was observed at least ten times. The rearrangement joins TRBV7-9 to TRBJ1-1, with 7 bases that match TRBD1. The V gene end was trimmed by 5 bases and the J gene end by 5 bases; junction bases not matched to a gene: 2. CDR1 is SEHNR, CDR2 FQNEAQ, per germline (reference sequence). The CDR3 is 12 residues long. The CDR3 DNA reads as TGTGCCAGCAGCGTCAGGGGGACTGAAGCTTTCTTT. The encoded protein is CASSVRGTEAFF.

In its sample, this clonotype was seen many times. This chain uses TRBV11-2 with TRBJ2-1; perhaps TRBD2 as D (5 bases). The ends were cut back, 1 base at V and 14 bases at J, with 21 bases in the middle. The CDR3 runs 15 residues. CDR1 is SGHAT and CDR2 is FQNNGV in the germline V gene. CDR3 region: CASSLGSVFRERKFF. Written as DNA, the CDR3 is TGTGCCAGCAGCTTAGGTAGCGTCTTCCGCGAAAGGAAGTTCTTC.

This clonotype was counted many times. The rearrangement links TRBV18 to TRBJ2-1; the D call may be TRBD1 or TRBD2 (5 bases each). The CDR3 is 18 amino acids. The germline V gene has CDR1 KGHSH and CDR2 LQKENI. V lost 3 bases, J lost 0 bases, and 18 bases lay in between. The CDR3 is CASSPFEGPRSSYNEQFF. DNA of the CDR3: TGTGCCAGCTCACCCTTTGAGGGACCTCGGAGCTCCTACAATGAGCAGTTCTTC.

This clonotype occurred a few times. V gene TRBV5-1 combines with J gene TRBJ2-1; D uncertain. V lost 2 bases to trimming and J lost 2 bases, with 11 bases between them. Germline V CDR1 and CDR2: SGHRS, YFSETQ. This CDR3 comprises 15 residues. The CDR3 sequence is CASSLESFTYNEQFF. The CDR3 DNA sequence: TGCGCCAGCAGCTTAGAGAGCTTTACCTACAATGAGCAGTTCTTC.

In its sample, this clonotype was seen many times. This chain uses TRBV6-1 with TRBJ1-1; D may be TRBD1 (5 bases). The CDR3 is made up of 14 amino acids. Looked up from germline, CDR1 is MNHNS and CDR2 is SASEGT. V shed 4 bases and J shed 1 base, with 10 bases lying between them. The CDR3 nucleotides read TGTGCCAGCAGTGGGGACGGAGAGAACACTGAAGCTTTCTTT. Protein: CASSGDGENTEAFF.

This clonotype was recorded many times. The chain joins TRBV11-2 to TRBJ1-1; TRBD1 is a possible D gene (5 bases). Germline V gene lookup returns CDR1 SGHAT and CDR2 FQNNGV. This CDR3 has 14 amino acids. V lost 7 bases and J 3 bases, leaving 15 bases between the germline ends. Here the CDR3 reads CASTQTVRDTEAFF. The CDR3, as DNA: TGTGCCAGCACCCAGACAGTAAGAGACACTGAAGCTTTCTTT. Based on the CDR3 plus reference TRBV11-2 and TRBJ1-1, the full variable domain is EAGVAQSPRYKIIEKRQSVAFWCNPISGHATLYWYQQILGQGPKLLIQFQNNGVVDDSQLPKDRFSAERLKGVDSTLKIQPAKLEDSAVYLCASTQTVRDTEAFFGQGTRLTVV.

A note on this clonotype: A much larger clonotype is one base distant, so this may be a read error. A read error is likely, as this CDR3 ends without the conserved phenylalanine or tryptophan. The rearrangement links TRBV7-2 to TRBJ1-4; D gene ambiguous. CDR3 length: 13 residues. From germline, CDR1 is SGHTA and CDR2 FQGNSA. The V and J ends lost 1 base and 8 bases respectively, with 8 bases between them. Written as DNA, the CDR3 is TGTGCCAGCAGCTTAGATGTAGCCGAAAAACTGTTTCTT. Translation gives CASSLDVAEKLFL.

This clonotype occurred many times. J is TRBJ1-1 and V is TRBV27; possibly TRBD1 for D (5 bases). V lost 3 bases to trimming and J lost 7 bases, with 15 bases between them. Germline loops: CDR1 MNHEY, CDR2 SMNVEV (reference sequence). CDR3 length equals 14 residues. For the CDR3, the DNA is TGTGCCAGCAGTTTGAGGGGTTACATAAATGAAGCTTTCTTT. Residues: CASSLRGYINEAFF.

Ten or more counts support this clonotype. As the CDR3 is not closed by the conserved phenylalanine or tryptophan, this likely results from a read error. The V and J genes are TRBV13 and TRBJ2-1; 11 nucleotides match TRBD2. Germline assignment: CDR1 PRHDT and CDR2 FYEKMQ (reference sequence). This CDR3 is built from 15 residues. The ends lost 5 bases at V and 8 bases at J; junction bases unmatched: 8. CDR3 loop: CASSISGRAWDEQFL. DNA of the CDR3: TGTGCCAGCAGCATTAGCGGGAGGGCCTGGGATGAGCAGTTCCTC.

With respect to this clonotype: A much larger clone is a single base away; this may be a read error. The chain uses TRBV7-6 and TRBJ2-5; the D is unclear. Trimming took off 5 bases at V and 5 bases at J, with 15 bases between the two ends. This CDR3 spans 14 amino acids. CDR1 is SGHVS and CDR2 is FNYEAQ in the germline V gene. CDR3 in amino acids: CASSTTGGPETQYF. For the CDR3, the DNA is TGTGCCAGCAGCACGACTGGCGGACCGGAGACCCAGTACTTC.

For this clonotype: A much larger clone is a single base away; this may be a read error. The rearrangement uses TRBV5-6 and TRBJ2-2, with D hard to call. Germline CDR1 and CDR2: SGHDT and YYEEEE. This CDR3 contains 15 residues. V was clipped by 2 bases and J by 1 base, with 9 bases between them. CDR3 bases: TGTGCCAGCAGCTTCGGGCAGAGGAACACCGGGGAGCTGTTTTTT. It encodes CASSFGQRNTGELFF.